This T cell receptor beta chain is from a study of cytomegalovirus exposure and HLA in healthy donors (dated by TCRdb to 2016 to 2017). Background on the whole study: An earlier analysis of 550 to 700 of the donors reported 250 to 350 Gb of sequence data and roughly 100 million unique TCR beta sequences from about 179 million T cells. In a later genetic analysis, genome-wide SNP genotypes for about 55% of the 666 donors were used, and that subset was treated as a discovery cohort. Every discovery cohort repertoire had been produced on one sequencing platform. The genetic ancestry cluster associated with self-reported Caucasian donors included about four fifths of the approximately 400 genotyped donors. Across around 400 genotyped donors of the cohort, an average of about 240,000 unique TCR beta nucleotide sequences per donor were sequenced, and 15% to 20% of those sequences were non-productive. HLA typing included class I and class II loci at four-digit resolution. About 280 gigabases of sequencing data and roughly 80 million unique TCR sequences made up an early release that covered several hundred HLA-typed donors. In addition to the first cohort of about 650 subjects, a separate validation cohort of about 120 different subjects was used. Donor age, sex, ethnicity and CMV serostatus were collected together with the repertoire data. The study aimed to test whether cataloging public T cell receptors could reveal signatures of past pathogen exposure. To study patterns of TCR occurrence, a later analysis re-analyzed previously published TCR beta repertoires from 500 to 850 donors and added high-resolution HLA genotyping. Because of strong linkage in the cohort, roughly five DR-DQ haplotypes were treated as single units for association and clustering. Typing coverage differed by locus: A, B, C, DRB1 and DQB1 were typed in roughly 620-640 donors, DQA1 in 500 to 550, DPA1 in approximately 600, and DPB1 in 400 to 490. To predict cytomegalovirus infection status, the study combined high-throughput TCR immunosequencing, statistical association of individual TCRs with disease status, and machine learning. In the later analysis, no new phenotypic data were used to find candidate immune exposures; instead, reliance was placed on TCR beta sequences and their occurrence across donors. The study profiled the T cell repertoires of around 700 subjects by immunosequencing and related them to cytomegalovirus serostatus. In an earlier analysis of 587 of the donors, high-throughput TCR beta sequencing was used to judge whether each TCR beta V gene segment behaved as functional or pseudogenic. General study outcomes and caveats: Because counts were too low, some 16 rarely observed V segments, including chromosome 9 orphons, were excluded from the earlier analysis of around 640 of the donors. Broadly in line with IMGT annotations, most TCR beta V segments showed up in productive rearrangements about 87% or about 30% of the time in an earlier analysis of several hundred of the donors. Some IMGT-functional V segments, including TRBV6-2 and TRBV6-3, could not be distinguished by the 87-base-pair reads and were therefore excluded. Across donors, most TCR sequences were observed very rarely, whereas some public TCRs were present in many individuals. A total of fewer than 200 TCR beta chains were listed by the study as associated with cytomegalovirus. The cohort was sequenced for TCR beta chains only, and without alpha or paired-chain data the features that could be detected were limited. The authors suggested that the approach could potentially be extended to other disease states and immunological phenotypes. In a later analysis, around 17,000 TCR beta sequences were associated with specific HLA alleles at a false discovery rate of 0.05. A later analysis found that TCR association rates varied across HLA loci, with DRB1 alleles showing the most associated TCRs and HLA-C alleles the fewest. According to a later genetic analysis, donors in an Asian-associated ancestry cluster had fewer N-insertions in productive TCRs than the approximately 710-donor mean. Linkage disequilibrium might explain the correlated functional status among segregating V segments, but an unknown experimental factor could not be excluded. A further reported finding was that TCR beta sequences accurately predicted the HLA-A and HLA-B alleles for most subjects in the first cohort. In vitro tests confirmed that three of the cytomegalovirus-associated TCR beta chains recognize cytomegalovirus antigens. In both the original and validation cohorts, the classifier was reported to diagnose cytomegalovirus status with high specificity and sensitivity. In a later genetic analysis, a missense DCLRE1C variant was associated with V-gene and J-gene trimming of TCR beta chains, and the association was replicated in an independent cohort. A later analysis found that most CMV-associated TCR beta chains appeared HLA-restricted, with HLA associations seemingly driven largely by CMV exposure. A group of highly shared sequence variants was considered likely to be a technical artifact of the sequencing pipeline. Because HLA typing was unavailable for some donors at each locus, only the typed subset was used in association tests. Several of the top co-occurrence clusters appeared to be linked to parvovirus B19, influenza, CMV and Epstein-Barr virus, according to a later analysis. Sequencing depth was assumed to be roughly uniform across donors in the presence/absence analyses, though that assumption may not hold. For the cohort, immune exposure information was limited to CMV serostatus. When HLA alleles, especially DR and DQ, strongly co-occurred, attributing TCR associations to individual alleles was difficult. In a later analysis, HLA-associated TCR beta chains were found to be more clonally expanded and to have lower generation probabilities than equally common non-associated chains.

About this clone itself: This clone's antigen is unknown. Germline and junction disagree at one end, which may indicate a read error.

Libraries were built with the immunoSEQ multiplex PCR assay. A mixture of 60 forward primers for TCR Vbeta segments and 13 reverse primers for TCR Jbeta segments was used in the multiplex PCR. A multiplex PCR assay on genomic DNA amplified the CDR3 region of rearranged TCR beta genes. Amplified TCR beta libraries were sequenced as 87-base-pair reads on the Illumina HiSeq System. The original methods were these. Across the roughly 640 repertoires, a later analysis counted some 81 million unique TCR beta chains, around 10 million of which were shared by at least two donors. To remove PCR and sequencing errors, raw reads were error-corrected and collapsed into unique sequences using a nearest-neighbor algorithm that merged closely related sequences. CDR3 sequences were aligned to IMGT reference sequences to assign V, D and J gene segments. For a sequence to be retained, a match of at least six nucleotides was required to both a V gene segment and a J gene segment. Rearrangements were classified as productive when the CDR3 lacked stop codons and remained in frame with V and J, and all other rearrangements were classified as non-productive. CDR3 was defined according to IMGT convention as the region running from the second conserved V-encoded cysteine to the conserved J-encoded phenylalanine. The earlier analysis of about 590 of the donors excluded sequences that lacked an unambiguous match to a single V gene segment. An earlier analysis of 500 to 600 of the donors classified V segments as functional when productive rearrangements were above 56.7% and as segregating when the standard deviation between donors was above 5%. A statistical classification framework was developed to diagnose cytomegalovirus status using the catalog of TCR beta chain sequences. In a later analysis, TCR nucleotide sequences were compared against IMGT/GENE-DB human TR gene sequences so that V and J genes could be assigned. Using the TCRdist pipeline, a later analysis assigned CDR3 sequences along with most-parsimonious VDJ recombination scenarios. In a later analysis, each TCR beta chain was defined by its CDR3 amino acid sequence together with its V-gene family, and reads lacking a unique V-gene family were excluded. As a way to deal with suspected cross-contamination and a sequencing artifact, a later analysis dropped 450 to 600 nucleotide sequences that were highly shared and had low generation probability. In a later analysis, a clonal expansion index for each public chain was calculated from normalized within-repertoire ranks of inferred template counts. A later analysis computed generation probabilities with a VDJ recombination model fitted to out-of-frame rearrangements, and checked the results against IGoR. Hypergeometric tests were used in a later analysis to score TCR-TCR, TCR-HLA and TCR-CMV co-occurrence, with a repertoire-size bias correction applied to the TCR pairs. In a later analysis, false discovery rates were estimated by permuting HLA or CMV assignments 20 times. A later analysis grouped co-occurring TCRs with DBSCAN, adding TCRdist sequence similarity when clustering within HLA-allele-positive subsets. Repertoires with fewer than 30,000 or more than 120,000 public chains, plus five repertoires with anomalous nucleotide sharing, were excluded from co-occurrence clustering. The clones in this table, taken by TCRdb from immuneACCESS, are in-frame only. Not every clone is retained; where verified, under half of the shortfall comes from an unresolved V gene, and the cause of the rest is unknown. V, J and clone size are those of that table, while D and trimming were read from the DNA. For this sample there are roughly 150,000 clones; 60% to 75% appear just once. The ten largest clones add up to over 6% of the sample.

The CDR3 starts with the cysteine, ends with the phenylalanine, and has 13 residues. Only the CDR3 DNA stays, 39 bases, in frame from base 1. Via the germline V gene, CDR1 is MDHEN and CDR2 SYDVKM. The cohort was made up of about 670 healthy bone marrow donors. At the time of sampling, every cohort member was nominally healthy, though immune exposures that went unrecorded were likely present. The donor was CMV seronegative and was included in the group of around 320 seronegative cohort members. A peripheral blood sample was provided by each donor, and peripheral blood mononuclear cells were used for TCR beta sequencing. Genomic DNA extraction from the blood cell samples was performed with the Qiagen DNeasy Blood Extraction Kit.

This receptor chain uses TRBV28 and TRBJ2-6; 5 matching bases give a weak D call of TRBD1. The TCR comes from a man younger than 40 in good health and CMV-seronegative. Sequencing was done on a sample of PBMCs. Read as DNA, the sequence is TGTGCCATCCTCAAATCTGGGGCCAACGGCCTGACTTTC. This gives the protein CAILKSGANGLTF.